Listed here are 5 T cell receptor beta chains from one sample, sequenced in a study of metastatic and nonmetastatic thyroid tumors. No patient had received any treatment before thyroid surgery. TCRdb used MiXCR to call clones anew from the PCR reads. This table holds about 15,000 clones, 30% to 35% found once. Sequencing was performed on tumor tissue. Receptor source: a female donor with papillary thyroid cancer or a benign thyroid nodule (not recorded which). Some clones in this sample may be carry-over from other donors' samples.

The chain carries TRBV20-1 and TRBJ1-4, with TRBD1 matching over 7 bases. Germline lookup yields CDR1 DFQATT and CDR2 SNEGSKA (reference sequence). Unmatched junction bases numbered 9, after V lost 3 bases and J lost 5 bases. CDR3 size: 15 residues. The chain's CDR3 is CSASSPGGGNEKLFF. CDR3 DNA sequence: TGCAGTGCTAGCTCCCCAGGGGGGGGCAATGAAAAACTGTTTTTT.

This sequence joins TRBV24-1 and TRBJ1-2; TRBD1 matches at 8 bases. CDR1 and CDR2 from the germline V gene are KGHDR and SFDVKD. The CDR3 sequence is 16 residues long. Unmatched junction bases numbered 8, after V lost 1 base and J lost 5 bases. CDR3 nucleotide sequence: TGTGCCACCAGTGATTTATCGGCAGGGGGCACGTATGGCTACACCTTC. Translation gives CATSDLSAGGTYGYTF.

The chain is built from TRBV4-3 and TRBJ2-2; D is undetermined. Germline V gene data show CDR1 as LGHNA and CDR2 as YSLEER. The CDR3 is made up of 15 amino acids. V shed 0 bases and J shed 2 bases, with 7 bases lying between them. The CDR3 DNA reads TGCGCCAGCAGCCAAGATTACGGAAACACCGGGGAGCTGTTTTTT. Its protein is CASSQDYGNTGELFF.

This clone showed up just once. The chain has TRBV7-9 and TRBJ1-2; the D gene is possibly TRBD1 (5 bases). The CDR3 is made up of 14 amino acids. Germline CDR1 is SEHNR and CDR2 is FQNEAQ (reference sequence). V lost 1 base, J lost 3 bases, and 9 bases lay in between. CDR3 amino acids: CASSLDQGDYGYTF. DNA for the CDR3: TGTGCCAGCAGCTTAGATCAAGGGGACTATGGCTACACCTTC.

This chain links TRBV2 with TRBJ1-2; D is possibly TRBD1 (6 bases). V lost 6 bases, J lost 3 bases, and 17 bases lay in between. CDR1 SNHLY and CDR2 FYNNEI come from the germline V gene. This CDR3 contains 15 residues. The CDR3 bases are TGTGCCAGCAGGGGGGAAACAGGGAATTACTATGGCTACACCTTC. Residues: CASRGETGNYYGYTF. Combining the CDR3 with reference TRBV2 and TRBJ1-2 gives the whole variable domain EPEVTQTPSHQVTQMGQEVILRCVPISNHLYFYWYRQILGQKVEFLVSFYNNEISEKSEIFDDQFSVERPDGSNFTLKIRSTKLEDSAMYFCASRGETGNYYGYTFGSGTRLTVV.